Below, one T cell receptor delta chain is given with its context. Its cognate antigen is unknown. These data come from a study of human gamma delta and Vdelta1 T cells. CDR3 length: 24 residues. Trimming took 0 bases from V and 1 from J; bases not matched to a gene: 29. Germline lookup yields CDR1 TSWWSYY and CDR2 QGS. TCRdb re-called the PCR reads with CATT. Here the sample spans about 13,000 delta-chain clones, about half being singletons. This chain connects TRDV1 to TRDJ1, with 7 bases aligning to TRDD3. The sequence derives from a human donor in good health. The source material was Vdelta1 gamma-delta T cells from blood grown in culture (DOT cells). The DNA of the CDR3 is TGTGCTCTTGGGGAACTTTTCGTGTTTTACGCTTCCCTACAAAAGGGGATAGTCACCGATAAACTCATCTTT. It translates to CALGELFVFYASLQKGIVTDKLIF.